One sample yielded the 30 T cell receptor beta chains listed below, sequenced in a study of Graves' ophthalmopathy and Graves' hyperthyroidism. From RNA, the CDR3 regions of TCR beta chains were amplified and sequenced. Second-round multiplex PCR came after a first-round RT-PCR that employed HTBI primers. MiXCR was run by TCRdb on the multiplex PCR reads, yielding one entry per CDR3 protein. The sample lists hundreds of thousands of distinct CDR3 sequences, over 40% seen once, with roughly 3% in the top ten. The sequenced sample was peripheral blood. All receptors derive from an adult man with Graves' ophthalmopathy.

This clonotype was seen a few times. This sequence joins TRBV5-6 and TRBJ1-2, with a weak D call TRBD1 (5 bases). CDR1 is SGHDT, CDR2 YYEEEE, per germline. The CDR3 sequence is 14 residues long. The V and J ends lost 1 base and 3 bases respectively, with 10 bases between them. This chain's CDR3 is CASSLPRDDYGYTF. The CDR3 nucleotides are TGTGCCAGCAGCTTGCCGAGGGACGACTATGGCTACACCTTC.

This clonotype was found a few times. The genes are TRBV25-1 and TRBJ2-5, with D unresolved. This CDR3 is 14 amino acids long. CDR1 is MGHDK and CDR2 is SYGVNS in the germline V gene. V dropped 5 bases and J dropped 4 bases, with 14 bases sitting between them. This CDR3 is CASSPDQFGETQYF. In nucleotides, the CDR3 is TGTGCCAGCAGTCCAGATCAGTTCGGAGAGACCCAGTACTTC.

This clonotype was seen repeatedly, ten times or more. The chain combines TRBV7-2 with TRBJ2-7; D may be TRBD2 (6 bases). V was trimmed by 4 bases and J by 2 bases, leaving 9 bases between them. This CDR3 contains 13 residues. Per the germline V gene, CDR1 is SGHTA and CDR2 is FQGNSA. CDR3 coding DNA: TGTGCCAGCAGCTACAGACTAGCCTACGAGCAGTACTTC. Amino acid sequence: CASSYRLAYEQYF.

Details on this clonotype: The CDR3 ends on some other residue instead of the conserved phenylalanine or tryptophan, so this is likely a read error. It is unclear where the CDR3 begins or ends on the DNA, so no DNA is shown, and the CDR3 is as TCRdb lists it. The rearrangement links TRBV2 to TRBJ2-2. Germline CDR1 reads SNHLY; CDR2 reads FYNNEI. The CDR3 length equals 16 residues, ends included. CDR3 protein: CASSDRLAANTGELVL.

This clonotype was counted between two and nine times. CDR3 protein: CASSWGRASGNTIYF. CDR3 in DNA: TGTGCCAGCAGTTGGGGCAGGGCATCTGGAAACACCATATATTTT. V usage is TRBV6-5 and J usage is TRBJ1-3; tentatively, D is TRBD1 (5 bases). The CDR3 loop spans 15 amino acids. V lost 4 bases to trimming and J lost 1 base, with 11 bases between them. Germline CDR1 and CDR2: MNHEY and SVGAGI.

The chain carries TRBV7-9 and TRBJ1-4, with a tentative D call TRBD1 (6 bases). V gave up 4 bases and J gave up 5 bases, with 17 bases separating them. Germline CDR1 is SEHNR and CDR2 is FQNEAQ (reference sequence). The CDR3 length is 16 residues. CDR3 residues: CASSYTSGGPNEKLFF. As DNA, the CDR3 is TGTGCCAGCAGCTACACCAGCGGGGGGCCCAATGAAAAACTGTTTTTT. The complete variable domain, with remaining parts taken from reference TRBV7-9 and TRBJ1-4, reads DTGVSQNPRHKITKRGQNVTFRCDPISEHNRLYWYRQTLGQGPEFLTYFQNEAQLEKSRLLSDRFSAERPKGSFSTLEIQRTEQGDSAMYLCASSYTSGGPNEKLFFGSGTQLSVL.

This clonotype was counted at least ten times. The chain uses TRBV15 and TRBJ2-6; no clear D gene. Germline V lookup: CDR1 LNHNV, CDR2 YYDKDF (reference sequence). There are 15 residues in the CDR3. The germline V and J ends were trimmed by 3 bases and 0 bases, with 6 bases remaining between them. CDR3 protein: CATSSGSSGANVLTF. The CDR3 DNA reads as TGTGCCACCAGCAGTGGAAGCTCTGGGGCCAACGTCCTGACTTTC. The full variable domain, with the rest looked up from reference TRBV15 and TRBJ2-6, is DAMVIQNPRYQVTQFGKPVTLSCSQTLNHNVMYWYQQKSSQAPKLLFHYYDKDFNNEADTPDNFQSRRPNTSFCFLDIRSPGLGDTAMYLCATSSGSSGANVLTFGAGSRLTVL.

This rearrangement joins TRBV7-3 to TRBJ2-5; 9 bases are shared with TRBD1. Germline V CDR1 and CDR2: SGHTA, FQGTGA. V shed 4 bases, J shed 9 bases, and the junction held 6 bases outside the gene matches. This CDR3 region has 13 residues. The CDR3 region is CASSSNRDRAQYF. DNA of the CDR3: TGTGCCAGCAGCTCTAACCGGGACAGGGCCCAGTACTTC.

The chain has TRBV14 and TRBJ2-7; possible D gene TRBD1, 5 bases. This CDR3 comprises 15 residues. Germline loops: CDR1 SGHDN, CDR2 FVKESK. With 3 bases removed from V and 2 bases from J, the gap between germline ends came to 14 bases. As DNA, the CDR3 is TGTGCCAGCAGCCACCGGACATGGAGAACCTACGAGCAGTACTTC. Translated: CASSHRTWRTYEQYF. The entire variable domain, with the rest obtained from reference TRBV14 and TRBJ2-7, is as follows: EAGVTQFPSHSVIEKGQTVTLRCDPISGHDNLYWYRRVMGKEIKFLLHFVKESKQDESGMPNNRFLAERTGGTYSTLKVQPAELEDSGVYFCASSHRTWRTYEQYFGPGTRLTVT.

This clonotype occurred many times. The rearrangement uses TRBV7-6 and TRBJ1-4; perhaps TRBD1 as D (5 bases). This CDR3 spans 16 amino acids. Germline V gene data show CDR1 as SGHVS and CDR2 as FNYEAQ. Trimming removed 1 base from V and 7 bases from J, with 16 bases in between. CDR3 sequence reads: CASSLGFTGPGEKLFF. The CDR3 nucleotides are TGTGCCAGCAGCTTAGGTTTTACAGGTCCTGGTGAAAAACTGTTTTTT.

The V call is TRBV24-1, the J call TRBJ2-2; D call uncertain. V was cut by 4 bases and J by 2 bases, with 4 bases left in between. CDR3 length equals 13 residues. Germline V gene sequence: CDR1 KGHDR, CDR2 SFDVKD. In DNA form, the CDR3 reads TGTGCCACCAGTGAACGTAACACCGGGGAGCTGTTTTTT. Protein: CATSERNTGELFF.

This clonotype was counted ten times or more. The chain has TRBV29-1 and TRBJ2-2; 10 nucleotides match TRBD1. The CDR3 has 12 residues. Germline CDR1 reads SQVTM; CDR2 reads ANQGSEA. In DNA, the CDR3 is TGCGGGACAGGGGATAACACCGGGGAGCTGTTTTTT. Protein sequence: CGTGDNTGELFF.

V usage is TRBV6-1 and J usage is TRBJ2-2; D is unclear. The CDR3 sequence is 11 residues long. Trimming took 4 bases from V and 9 from J, leaving 6 bases between them. The V gene's germline CDR1 is MNHNS and CDR2 SASEGT. CDR3 loop: CASSGSRELFF. DNA for the CDR3: TGTGCCAGCAGTGGGAGCCGGGAGCTGTTTTTT.

The V and J genes are TRBV19 and TRBJ2-2, with 14 nucleotides matching TRBD2. The CDR3 has 17 residues. Germline-derived CDR1 and CDR2 are LNHDA and SQIVND (reference sequence). J was trimmed by 0 bases and V by 5 bases; bases with no gene match: 2. In DNA, the CDR3 is TGTGCCAGTAGTGGGACTAGCGGGGGCGCGAACACCGGGGAGCTGTTTTTT. It is translated as CASSGTSGGANTGELFF. The whole variable domain, remainder taken from reference TRBV19 and TRBJ2-2, is DGGITQSPKYLFRKEGQNVTLSCEQNLNHDAMYWYRQDPGQGLRLIYYSQIVNDFQKGDIAEGYSVSREKKESFPLTVTSAQKNPTAFYLCASSGTSGGANTGELFFGEGSRLTVL.

This chain links TRBV7-2 with TRBJ2-7; D not certain. The CDR3 covers 12 residues. Germline CDR1 and CDR2: SGHTA and FQGNSA. Between the trimmed V and J ends, which lost 5 bases and 7 bases, there was a span of 12 bases. The CDR3 sequence: CASSGPVGEQYF. DNA for the CDR3: TGTGCCAGCAGCGGGCCCGTCGGTGAGCAGTACTTC.

To note about this clonotype: Because it lacks the conserved phenylalanine or tryptophan at the end, this CDR3 is likely a read error. The chain has TRBV19 and TRBJ2-7; 12 nucleotides line up with TRBD1. Germline trimming cut 5 bases from V and 4 bases from J; bases unmatched to any gene: 6. Per the germline V gene, CDR1 is LNHDA and CDR2 is SQIVND (reference sequence). The CDR3 has 15 amino acids. CDR3 residues: CASSPGTGGGYEQYL. CDR3 DNA: TGTGCCAGTAGTCCCGGGACAGGGGGCGGGTACGAGCAGTACCTC.

In DNA form, the CDR3 reads TGCAGTGCTAGAGTCTTAGGACTCATGAACACTGAAGCTTTCTTT. Translating gives CSARVLGLMNTEAFF. V usage is TRBV20-1 and J usage is TRBJ1-1; D gene unclear. CDR1 is DFQATT, CDR2 SNEGSKA, per germline (reference sequence). There are 15 residues in the CDR3. The V end was cut by 1 base, the J end by 0 bases, with 12 bases between.

Here the CDR3 reads CASSTTGTQPQHF. CDR3 nucleotide sequence: TGTGCCAGCAGTACCACAGGGACCCAGCCCCAGCATTTT. The genes are TRBV27 and TRBJ1-5; a possible D gene is TRBD1 (6 bases). Germline CDR1 is MNHEY and CDR2 is SMNVEV (reference sequence). V was trimmed by 5 bases and J by 7 bases, leaving 12 bases between them. The CDR3 totals 13 residues.

As to this clonotype: Germline and junction disagree at one end, which may indicate a read error. V usage is TRBV7-2 and J usage is TRBJ1-3; 7 positions agree with TRBD1. The CDR3 has 17 residues. In germline, CDR1 is SGHTA, CDR2 FQGNSA. The chain's CDR3 is CASSQVLDRNSGNTIYF. The DNA of the CDR3 is TGCGCCAGCAGCCAAGTATTGGACAGGAACTCTGGAAACACCATATATTTT.

This clonotype occurred once. This sequence joins TRBV25-1 and TRBJ2-6; possibly TRBD1 or TRBD2 for D (6 bases each). The V gene's germline CDR1 is MGHDK and CDR2 SYGVNS. This CDR3 contains 17 residues. V was shortened by 2 bases and J by 2 bases, with 13 bases between the two germline ends. CDR3 sequence: CASSESWGAAGANVLTF. In DNA form, the CDR3 reads TGTGCCAGCAGTGAAAGTTGGGGGGCAGCTGGGGCCAACGTCCTGACTTTC.

This clonotype was detected ten times or more. The V gene is TRBV19, the J gene TRBJ1-2; maybe TRBD1 (5 bases). The germline V gene encodes CDR1 LNHDA and CDR2 SQIVND (reference sequence). The CDR3 sequence is 18 residues long. V was cut by 6 bases and J by 2 bases, with 25 bases left in between. The DNA of the CDR3 is TGTGCCAGTAGCCCAGTCGGCGGGACGGCTCATGGAAACTATGGCTACACCTTC. As protein: CASSPVGGTAHGNYGYTF.

This rearrangement joins TRBV27 to TRBJ2-7; TRBD2 agrees at 10 bases. Germline CDR1 reads MNHEY; CDR2 reads SMNVEV (reference sequence). J lost 6 bases, V lost 6 bases, and 8 bases had no gene match. This CDR3 contains 14 residues. The CDR3 here is CASRGTSEGLEQYF. CDR3 DNA: TGTGCCAGCAGAGGGACTAGCGAGGGCCTCGAGCAGTACTTC.

The V and J genes are TRBV7-9 and TRBJ2-7, with D tentatively TRBD1 or TRBD2 (6 bases each). The CDR3 extends over 13 amino acids. V was cut by 2 bases and J by 9 bases, with 14 bases left in between. Germline assignment: CDR1 SEHNR and CDR2 FQNEAQ (reference sequence). The CDR3 coding sequence is TGTGCCAGCAGCTTACCAGACAGGCGGGGGCAGTACTTC. It encodes CASSLPDRRGQYF.

This chain joins TRBV7-2 and TRBJ2-5; D call uncertain. Germline lookup yields CDR1 SGHTA and CDR2 FQGNSA. V lost 6 bases, J lost 5 bases, and 19 bases lay in between. The CDR3 consists of 15 residues. The CDR3, as DNA: TGTGCCAGCAGATGGGAACAGAACACCGGGGAGACCCAGTACTTC. The encoded protein is CASRWEQNTGETQYF.

This chain's CDR3 is CASSLLAGGHGYTF. CDR3 bases: TGTGCCAGCAGTTTACTCGCAGGGGGACATGGCTACACCTTC. The genes are TRBV12-3 or TRBV12-4 and TRBJ1-2; 7 nucleotides line up with TRBD1. Trimming at V came to 2 bases and at J to 6 bases, leaving 6 bases not matched to a gene. The CDR3 contains 14 residues.

This clonotype was seen just once. This rearrangement joins TRBV25-1 to TRBJ1-2; 7 positions match TRBD1. From germline, CDR1 is MGHDK and CDR2 SYGVNS. The length of the CDR3 is 11 residues. CDR3 DNA sequence: TGTGCTAGAGAGGGGGCTGGGGGCTACACCTTC. Translated, it gives CAREGAGGYTF.

This clonotype was seen repeatedly, ten times or more. The rearrangement joins TRBV12-3 or TRBV12-4 to TRBJ1-2; D perhaps matches TRBD1 (5 bases). Trimming stripped 4 bases from V and 8 bases from J, with 20 bases between. The CDR3 loop spans 15 amino acids. CDR3 bases: TGTGCCAGCAGTTGGGGACGAAGGGAGGGGTACGGCTACACCTTC. Its protein product is CASSWGRREGYGYTF.

Note on this clonotype: The missing conserved phenylalanine or tryptophan at the end of this CDR3 makes a read error likely. This chain connects TRBV15 to TRBJ2-5; 7 bases match TRBD1. Per germline, CDR1 LNHNV and CDR2 YYDKDF (reference sequence). The ends lost 1 base at V and 3 bases at J; junction bases unmatched: 5. The length of the CDR3 is 15 residues. CDR3 loop: CATSRVGGGEETQYV. Written as DNA, the CDR3 is TGTGCCACCAGCAGAGTAGGGGGCGGCGAAGAGACCCAGTACGTC.

This clonotype was recorded a few times. This chain joins TRBV4-1 and TRBJ2-7, with D perhaps TRBD1 (6 bases). CDR3 length equals 15 residues. Trimming removed 4 bases from V and 0 bases from J, with 13 bases in between. Looked up from germline, CDR1 is MGHRA and CDR2 is YSYEKL. CDR3 sequence (DNA): TGCGCCAGCAGCCCGCAGACAGGAAACTCCTACGAGCAGTACTTC. Protein product: CASSPQTGNSYEQYF.

The DNA of the CDR3 is TGTGCCAGCAGCCCTCATAACTGGGGGCTGCATGAAAAACTGTTTTTT. It is translated as CASSPHNWGLHEKLFF. The V gene is TRBV7-9, the J gene TRBJ1-4, with D possibly TRBD1 on 6 matching bases. This CDR3 comprises 16 residues. Germline V lookup: CDR1 SEHNR, CDR2 FQNEAQ (reference sequence). V dropped 5 bases and J dropped 6 bases, with 19 bases sitting between them.